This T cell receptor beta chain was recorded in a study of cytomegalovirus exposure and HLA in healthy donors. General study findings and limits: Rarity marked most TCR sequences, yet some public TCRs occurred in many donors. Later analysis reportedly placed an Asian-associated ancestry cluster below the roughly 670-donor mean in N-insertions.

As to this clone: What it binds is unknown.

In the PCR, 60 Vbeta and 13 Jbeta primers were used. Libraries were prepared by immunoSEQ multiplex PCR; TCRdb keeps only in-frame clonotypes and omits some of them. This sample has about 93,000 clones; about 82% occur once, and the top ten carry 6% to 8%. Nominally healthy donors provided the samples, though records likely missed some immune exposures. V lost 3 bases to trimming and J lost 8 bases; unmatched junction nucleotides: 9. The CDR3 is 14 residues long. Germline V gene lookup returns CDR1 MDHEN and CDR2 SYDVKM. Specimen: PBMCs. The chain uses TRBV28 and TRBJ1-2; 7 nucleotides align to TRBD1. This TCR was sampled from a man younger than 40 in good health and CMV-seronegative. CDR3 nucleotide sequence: TGTGCCAGCAGTTTTCTGAGACAGGGTAAAGGCTACACCTTC. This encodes CASSFLRQGKGYTF.